These 23 T cell receptor beta chains came from one sample sequenced in a study of OX40 agonist ivuxolimab in advanced cancers. Receptor libraries were prepared by the immunoSEQ multiplex PCR assay. TCRdb carries this immuneACCESS record with in-frame sequences only. Its versions omit some clonotypes, under half of them owing to an unresolved V gene in the studies checked, with the rest unexplained. The sample table holds about 99,000 clones, of which approximately 95% were seen once. The top ten clones comprise about 0.17% of the sample. The source material was CD4+ or CD8+ T cells sorted from blood, sampled in a trial of the OX40 agonist ivuxolimab. The receptor set was obtained from an adult with an advanced solid tumor such as melanoma, head and neck, liver or kidney cancer.

This clone has a single count. The chain combines TRBV7-8 with TRBJ1-1, with D perhaps matching TRBD1 (5 bases). V shed 6 bases and J shed 6 bases, with 20 bases lying between them. CDR3 length equals 15 residues. Germline-derived CDR1 and CDR2 are SGHVS and FQNEAQ. CDR3 protein: CASSPKRAGRPEAFF. CDR3 in DNA: TGTGCCAGCAGTCCCAAGCGGGCAGGGCGCCCTGAAGCTTTCTTT.

The rearrangement uses TRBV7-2 and TRBJ2-5; D is undetermined. The J call is doubtful: the DNA matches TRBJ2-7 better. The germline CDR1 and CDR2 sequences are SGHTA and FQGNSA. The CDR3 spans 14 residues. The chain's CDR3 is CASSLGGTSYEQYF. The DNA of the CDR3 is TGTGCCAGCAGCTTAGGAGGAACTTCCTACGAGCAGTACTTC.

This clone was seen a single time. The J gene is TRBJ1-5, the V gene TRBV15; D remains ambiguous. Deletions cut 1 base from V and 4 bases from J, with 5 bases between. The CDR3 loop spans 13 amino acids. Germline CDR1 LNHNV, CDR2 YYDKDF (reference sequence). The CDR3 region is CATSRGLNQPQHF. CDR3 nucleotides: TGTGCCACCAGCAGAGGCCTTAATCAGCCCCAGCATTTT.

V gene TRBV27 combines with J gene TRBJ2-7, with D perhaps matching TRBD2 (6 bases). The CDR3 spans 15 residues. CDR1 MNHEY and CDR2 SMNVEV come from the germline V gene (reference sequence). Trimming cost V 6 bases and J 0 bases, with 15 bases left between them. The CDR3 DNA sequence: TGTGCCAGCAGCCCGACGGGGGAAGGCTCCTACGAGCAGTACTTC. Its protein product is CASSPTGEGSYEQYF.

The chain recombines TRBV9 with TRBJ1-1; 9 nucleotides agree with TRBD1. Germline CDR1 and CDR2: SGDLS and YYNGEE. This CDR3 region has 14 residues. Unmatched junction bases numbered 6, after V lost 4 bases and J lost 5 bases. The chain's CDR3 is CASSTQGAWTEAFF. DNA for the CDR3: TGTGCCAGCAGCACACAGGGGGCATGGACTGAAGCTTTCTTT.

The chain links TRBV6-1 to TRBJ1-3; no definite D call. CDR1 and CDR2 from the germline V gene are MNHNS and SASEGT. The V gene lost 6 bases and the J gene lost 4 bases, with 4 bases spanning the gap. The CDR3 runs 11 residues. The CDR3 DNA reads as TGTGCCAGCAGCCGGGGAAACACCATATATTTT. It encodes CASSRGNTIYF.

The J gene is TRBJ2-3, the V gene TRBV6-1, with unresolved D. The ends were cut back, 2 bases at V and 5 bases at J, with 5 bases in the middle. The CDR3 totals 12 residues. Germline V gives CDR1 MNHNS, CDR2 SASEGT. The CDR3 nucleotides are TGTGCCAGCAGTGAACAGCGAGATACGCAGTATTTT. Amino acids: CASSEQRDTQYF.

This chain connects TRBV4-3 to TRBJ1-2; 9 nucleotides line up with TRBD1. In germline, CDR1 is LGHNA, CDR2 YSLEER. Trimming removed 0 bases from V and 2 bases from J; junction bases left unmatched: 7. The CDR3 has 17 residues. The CDR3 spells CASSQDDRGSVNYGYTF. The CDR3 DNA reads as TGCGCCAGCAGCCAAGATGACAGGGGGTCGGTGAACTATGGCTACACCTTC.

This sequence joins TRBV7-9 and TRBJ2-1; no definite D call. Germline V lookup: CDR1 SEHNR, CDR2 FQNEAQ (reference sequence). The CDR3 is made up of 16 amino acids. Trimming cost V 5 bases and J 8 bases, with 22 bases left between them. The CDR3 protein is CASSPRVGGITHEQFF. In nucleotides, the CDR3 is TGTGCCAGCAGCCCCCGGGTTGGTGGGATTACACATGAGCAGTTCTTC.

The chain employs TRBV6-5 and TRBJ1-2; 9 bases align to TRBD1. Trimming took 4 bases from V and 5 from J; bases not matched to a gene: 5. Germline V gives CDR1 MNHEY, CDR2 SVGAGI. The CDR3 is made up of 14 amino acids. The CDR3 coding sequence is TGTGCCAGCAGTTTACAGGACAGGGGATATGGCTACACCTTC. Translated: CASSLQDRGYGYTF.

The chain recombines TRBV19 with TRBJ2-7; a weak D match, TRBD1 (6 bases). CDR1 and CDR2 from the germline V gene are LNHDA and SQIVND (reference sequence). V was pared by 7 bases and J by 4 bases, with 14 bases between. The CDR3 length is 13 residues. CDR3 DNA sequence: TGTGCCAGTAAGTCAGGGGCAGGGTACGAGCAGTACTTC. Translated: CASKSGAGYEQYF.

This sequence joins TRBV9 and TRBJ2-1; 8 positions agree with TRBD2. J was trimmed by 6 bases and V by 4 bases; bases with no gene match: 9. This CDR3 is 15 amino acids long. The germline gives CDR1 SGDLS, CDR2 YYNGEE. The CDR3 protein is CASSPRGGTPNEQFF. The CDR3 DNA sequence: TGTGCCAGCAGCCCCCGGGGGGGCACTCCCAATGAGCAGTTCTTC.

This chain uses TRBV7-9 with TRBJ1-1, with 8 bases matching TRBD1. CDR3 length: 15 residues. V was clipped by 6 bases and J by 1 base; unmatched bases: 7. Germline assignment: CDR1 SEHNR and CDR2 FQNEAQ (reference sequence). This CDR3 reads CASSQGARKNTEAFF. The CDR3 bases are TGTGCCAGCAGTCAGGGGGCAAGGAAGAACACTGAAGCTTTCTTT.

This chain connects TRBV6-5 to TRBJ1-1; 9 bases fit TRBD1. The CDR3 spans 15 residues. V dropped 2 bases and J dropped 3; count of bases not matched to a gene: 4. Germline CDR1 is MNHEY and CDR2 is SVGAGI. Here the CDR3 DNA reads TGTGCCAGCAGTTACCGACAGGGGGTCGACACTGAAGCTTTCTTT. This encodes CASSYRQGVDTEAFF.

The CDR3 DNA reads as TGCGCCAGCAGCTCCGGGACAGGGGTCCCAGATACGCAGTATTTT. Translation gives CASSSGTGVPDTQYF. The chain joins TRBV10-1 to TRBJ2-3, with TRBD1 matching over 10 bases. The germline gives CDR1 WNHNN, CDR2 SYGVQD (reference sequence). This CDR3 has 15 amino acids. V shed 6 bases, J shed 4 bases, and the junction held 7 bases outside the gene matches.

This chain links TRBV6-1 with TRBJ2-3; maybe TRBD2 (5 bases). The germline gives CDR1 MNHNS, CDR2 SASEGT. The V end lost 5 bases, the J end lost 2 bases, and 11 bases lay between the germline ends. The CDR3 is made up of 14 amino acids. The CDR3 spells CASSSGKSTDTQYF. As DNA, the CDR3 is TGTGCCAGCAGTAGCGGAAAGTCCACAGATACGCAGTATTTT.

This sequence joins TRBV28 and TRBJ1-5; TRBD1 is a possible D gene (6 bases). The CDR3 totals 22 residues. Germline lookup yields CDR1 MDHEN and CDR2 SYDVKM. V shed 5 bases and J shed 2 bases, with 34 bases lying between them. The CDR3 bases are TGTGCCAGCAGTCCCTATTGGGATACAGTGTGGGGGGCAAGATTCGGCAATCAGCCCCAGCATTTT. Amino acids: CASSPYWDTVWGARFGNQPQHF.

This chain links TRBV4-3 with TRBJ2-3; TRBD2 is a possible D gene (6 bases). Germline CDR1 LGHNA, CDR2 YSLEER. V was pared by 2 bases and J by 2 bases, with 14 bases between. This CDR3 has 16 amino acids. CDR3 region: CASSQSAGGYTDTQYF. CDR3 in DNA: TGCGCCAGCAGCCAAAGTGCCGGAGGGTACACAGATACGCAGTATTTT.

V gene TRBV19 combines with J gene TRBJ2-7; D uncertain. The V and J ends lost 9 bases and 6 bases respectively, with 9 bases between them. Germline-derived CDR1 and CDR2 are LNHDA and SQIVND (reference sequence). The CDR3 extends over 10 amino acids. CDR3 coding DNA: TGTGCCAGGGGCGCGTGCGAGCAGTACTTC. Translated, it gives CARGACEQYF.

The count of this clone is one. The genes are TRBV6-1 and TRBJ2-2; D gene uncertain. Per the germline V gene, CDR1 is MNHNS and CDR2 is SASEGT. This CDR3 spans 14 amino acids. The ends were cut back, 1 base at V and 5 bases at J, with 8 bases in the middle. The CDR3 loop is CASSEVGRTGELFF. The DNA for the CDR3 is TGTGCCAGCAGTGAAGTGGGTCGTACCGGGGAGCTGTTTTTT.

The rearrangement uses TRBV7-2 and TRBJ2-6, with D perhaps matching TRBD1 (5 bases). CDR3 size: 14 residues. CDR1 is SGHTA and CDR2 is FQGNSA in the germline V gene. V was clipped by 8 bases and J by 0 bases, with 8 bases between them. Here the CDR3 reads CASLRDSGANVLTF. The CDR3, as DNA: TGTGCCAGCCTCAGGGACTCTGGGGCCAACGTCCTGACTTTC.

As to this clone: Within the sample, other DNA sequences also encode this same CDR3. V and J are TRBV7-2 and TRBJ2-1, with 7 positions matching TRBD1. J gave up 0 bases and V 1 base, and 0 bases lay outside the gene matches. The CDR3 has 15 amino acids. Per germline, CDR1 SGHTA and CDR2 FQGNSA. CDR3 nucleotides: TGTGCCAGCAGCTTAGACAGGGGCTCCTACAATGAGCAGTTCTTC. Protein sequence: CASSLDRGSYNEQFF.

The V and J genes are TRBV5-1 and TRBJ1-4; a weak D match, TRBD1 (5 bases). Germline CDR1 is SGHRS and CDR2 is YFSETQ. The V gene lost 4 bases and the J gene lost 11 bases, with 21 bases spanning the gap. The CDR3 is 15 residues long. In nucleotides, the CDR3 is TGCGCCAGCAGCACCACCGACAGCAACCTCCAGAAACTGTTTTTT. It specifies CASSTTDSNLQKLFF.